This is a list of T cell receptor beta chains from one sample in a study of post-analysis software for immune sequencing data. MiXCR, run by TCRdb on the PCR reads, gives a single entry per CDR3 protein. The sample lists about 570,000 distinct CDR3 sequences; around 36% were seen once. Sequenced sample: blood. These receptors were obtained from a girl between 2 and 17 years old with multiple sclerosis. CDR3s include the opening cysteine and the closing phenylalanine or tryptophan. The order of the fields is clone size, V gene, J gene, D gene, CDR3 protein, CDR3 DNA. D genes are given only for firm matches. Clone sizes are given selectively: once, few, many, or a class where the clone is expanded.

clone size: .
V gene: TRBV18
J gene: TRBJ2-4
D gene: TRBD1
CDR3 protein: CASSPLHGTGEVIQYF
CDR3 DNA: TGTGCCAGCTCACCTCTTCACGGGACAGGGGAAGTCATTCAGTACTTC

clone size: .
V gene: TRBV7-9
J gene: TRBJ2-7
D gene: .
CDR3 protein: CASSRTDGNFPHYYEQYF
CDR3 DNA: TGTGCCAGCAGCCGTACGGACGGGAACTTCCCCCACTACTACGAGCAGTACTTC

clone size: few
V gene: TRBV5-1
J gene: TRBJ1-5
D gene: .
CDR3 protein: CASSLVPHQPQHF
CDR3 DNA: TGCGCCAGCAGCTTGGTCCCCCATCAGCCCCAGCATTTT

clone size: few
V gene: TRBV29-1
J gene: TRBJ2-1
D gene: .
CDR3 protein: CSVTGPVGRYNEQFF
CDR3 DNA: TGCAGCGTTACAGGGCCTGTAGGTCGTTACAATGAGCAGTTCTTC

clone size: .
V gene: TRBV20-1
J gene: TRBJ2-5
D gene: TRBD2
CDR3 protein: CSARVSGGEETQYF
CDR3 DNA: TGCAGTGCTAGAGTTAGCGGGGGGGAAGAGACCCAGTACTTC

clone size: .
V gene: TRBV6-5
J gene: TRBJ2-4
D gene: .
CDR3 protein: CASSSGLTKNIQYF
CDR3 DNA: TGTGCCAGCAGTTCTGGGTTAACCAAAAACATTCAGTACTTC

clone size: .
V gene: TRBV7-2
J gene: TRBJ2-1
D gene: TRBD1
CDR3 protein: CASSQDRAQETQFF
CDR3 DNA: TGTGCCAGCAGCCAAGACAGGGCCCAAGAGACCCAGTTCTTC

clone size: .
V gene: TRBV4-1
J gene: TRBJ1-1
D gene: .
CDR3 protein: CASSQRVFDTEAFF
CDR3 DNA: TGCGCCAGCAGCCAGAGGGTTTTTGACACTGAAGCTTTCTTT

clone size: few
V gene: TRBV18
J gene: TRBJ1-2
D gene: .
CDR3 protein: CASSPREGDGYTF
CDR3 DNA: TGTGCCAGCTCACCCCGAGAGGGGGATGGCTACACCTTC

clone size: few
V gene: TRBV6-1
J gene: TRBJ2-5
D gene: .
CDR3 protein: CASSGGRPEETQYF
CDR3 DNA: TGTGCCAGTAGTGGGGGGAGACCCGAAGAGACCCAGTACTTC

clone size: .
V gene: TRBV3-1
J gene: TRBJ1-6
D gene: .
CDR3 protein: CASSQDPGDASPLHF
CDR3 DNA: TGTGCCAGCAGCCAAGATCCAGGGGACGCTTCACCCCTCCACTTT

clone size: .
V gene: TRBV11-2
J gene: TRBJ2-5
D gene: .
CDR3 protein: CASSRTLGVQETQYF
CDR3 DNA: TGTGCCAGCAGTCGGACGTTGGGGGTCCAAGAGACCCAGTACTTC

clone size: few
V gene: TRBV5-1
J gene: TRBJ1-2
D gene: .
CDR3 protein: CASSQDMSSYGYTF
CDR3 DNA: TGCGCCAGCAGCCAGGACATGAGTTCCTATGGCTACACCTTC

clone size: once
V gene: TRBV6-2/TRBV6-3
J gene: TRBJ2-3
D gene: TRBD2
CDR3 protein: CASSYGPSGSTDTQYF
CDR3 DNA: TGTGCCAGCAGTTATGGTCCTAGCGGGAGCACAGATACGCAGTATTTT

clone size: few
V gene: TRBV12-3/TRBV12-4
J gene: TRBJ1-1
D gene: TRBD1
CDR3 protein: CASGAGGLEAFF
CDR3 DNA: TGTGCCAGCGGGGCAGGGGGCTTGGAAGCTTTCTTT

clone size: .
V gene: TRBV20-1
J gene: TRBJ1-5
D gene: .
CDR3 protein: CSAAGHNQPQHF
CDR3 DNA: TGCAGTGCAGCGGGGCACAATCAGCCCCAGCATTTT

clone size: .
V gene: TRBV3-1
J gene: TRBJ2-1
D gene: .
CDR3 protein: CASSQAGRRFF
CDR3 DNA: TGTGCCAGCAGCCAAGCAGGCCGCCGGTTCTTC

clone size: .
V gene: TRBV11-2
J gene: TRBJ1-2
D gene: TRBD1
CDR3 protein: CASSSTGQNYGYTF
CDR3 DNA: TGTGCCAGCAGCTCCACGGGACAGAACTATGGCTACACCTTC

clone size: .
V gene: TRBV15
J gene: TRBJ1-4
D gene: .
CDR3 protein: CATSRNRGGEKLFF
CDR3 DNA: TGTGCCACCAGCAGGAACCGAGGGGGTGAAAAACTGTTTTTT

clone size: .
V gene: TRBV29-1
J gene: TRBJ2-1
D gene: TRBD1
CDR3 protein: CSVGTGGIGQFF
CDR3 DNA: TGCAGCGTAGGGACAGGGGGCATTGGGCAGTTCTTC

clone size: .
V gene: TRBV5-1
J gene: TRBJ2-5
D gene: TRBD1
CDR3 protein: CASSKGQGSSYNEQYF
CDR3 DNA: TGCGCCAGCAGCAAGGGACAGGGGTCCTCCTACAATGAGCAGTACTTC

clone size: .
V gene: TRBV7-9
J gene: TRBJ1-2
D gene: .
CDR3 protein: CASSLGGAYTF
CDR3 DNA: TGTGCCAGCAGCTTGGGGGGGGCCTACACCTTC

clone size: once
V gene: TRBV2
J gene: TRBJ2-1
D gene: TRBD2
CDR3 protein: CASNIAGGLVEQFF
CDR3 DNA: TGTGCCAGCAACATAGCGGGGGGGCTGGTTGAGCAGTTCTTC

clone size: few
V gene: TRBV14
J gene: TRBJ2-5
D gene: .
CDR3 protein: CASSQGWRGEQYF
CDR3 DNA: TGTGCCAGCAGCCAAGGTTGGCGTGGGGAGCAGTACTTC

clone size: .
V gene: TRBV11-2
J gene: TRBJ1-1
D gene: .
CDR3 protein: CASSLDPAQVTEAFF
CDR3 DNA: TGTGCCAGCAGCTTAGACCCCGCCCAAGTCACTGAAGCTTTCTTT

clone size: .
V gene: TRBV12-3/TRBV12-4
J gene: TRBJ2-3
D gene: TRBD2
CDR3 protein: CASSETGTNTDTQYF
CDR3 DNA: TGTGCCAGCAGTGAAACCGGGACTAACACAGATACGCAGTATTTT

clone size: .
V gene: TRBV6-2/TRBV6-3
J gene: TRBJ2-3
D gene: .
CDR3 protein: CASRGRDPLPDTQYF
CDR3 DNA: TGTGCCAGCAGGGGCCGGGACCCACTCCCAGATACGCAGTATTTT

clone size: .
V gene: TRBV12-3/TRBV12-4
J gene: TRBJ1-1
D gene: TRBD1
CDR3 protein: CAGSPIRGQPGEAFF
CDR3 DNA: TGTGCCGGCAGCCCCATCCGGGGACAGCCAGGAGAAGCTTTCTTT

clone size: few
V gene: TRBV15
J gene: TRBJ1-5
D gene: .
CDR3 protein: CATSTPGRPQHF
CDR3 DNA: TGTGCCACCAGCACCCCGGGGCGGCCCCAGCATTTT

clone size: .
V gene: TRBV28
J gene: TRBJ1-2
D gene: TRBD1
CDR3 protein: CASHYPGTGEIANYGYTF
CDR3 DNA: TGTGCCAGCCACTACCCCGGGACAGGGGAAATAGCTAACTATGGCTACACCTTC

clone size: .
V gene: TRBV6-6
J gene: TRBJ2-5
D gene: TRBD2
CDR3 protein: CASSYSTSGGAEETQYF
CDR3 DNA: TGTGCCAGCAGTTACTCGACTAGCGGGGGGGCCGAGGAGACCCAGTACTTC

clone size: few
V gene: TRBV12-3/TRBV12-4
J gene: TRBJ2-1
D gene: .
CDR3 protein: CASSSGGARRNEQFF
CDR3 DNA: TGTGCCAGCAGTTCTGGCGGGGCGAGGAGGAATGAGCAGTTCTTC

clone size: .
V gene: TRBV10-2
J gene: TRBJ2-7
D gene: TRBD2
CDR3 protein: CANQRLAGSSYEQYF
CDR3 DNA: TGCGCCAACCAACGACTAGCGGGAAGCTCCTACGAGCAGTACTTC

clone size: .
V gene: TRBV7-8
J gene: TRBJ2-3
D gene: TRBD2
CDR3 protein: CASSRPHGSGGALDTQYF
CDR3 DNA: TGTGCCAGCAGCCGACCCCATGGGAGCGGGGGGGCGTTAGATACGCAGTATTTT

clone size: .
V gene: TRBV7-2
J gene: TRBJ2-7
D gene: TRBD2
CDR3 protein: CASTYSSGGAGYNEQYF
CDR3 DNA: TGTGCCAGCACCTACTCTAGCGGGGGGGCAGGCTACAATGAGCAGTACTTC

clone size: .
V gene: TRBV12-3/TRBV12-4
J gene: TRBJ1-2
D gene: .
CDR3 protein: CASSSAVLYGYTF
CDR3 DNA: TGTGCCAGCAGTTCCGCAGTTCTCTATGGCTACACCTTC

clone size: .
V gene: TRBV6-5
J gene: TRBJ2-7
D gene: TRBD2
CDR3 protein: CASSTGLAGAEQYF
CDR3 DNA: TGTGCCAGCAGTACGGGACTAGCGGGGGCCGAGCAGTACTTC

clone size: .
V gene: TRBV7-9
J gene: TRBJ2-5
D gene: .
CDR3 protein: CASSLSSGKETQYF
CDR3 DNA: TGTGCCAGCAGCTTAAGCTCGGGGAAGGAGACCCAGTACTTC

clone size: few
V gene: TRBV5-6
J gene: TRBJ2-1
D gene: .
CDR3 protein: CASSPGQFYYNEQFF
CDR3 DNA: TGTGCCAGCAGCCCTGGACAGTTTTATTACAATGAGCAGTTCTTC

clone size: .
V gene: TRBV7-6
J gene: TRBJ2-2
D gene: .
CDR3 protein: CASSPTGTGYTGELFF
CDR3 DNA: TGTGCCAGCAGCCCAACCGGGACTGGCTACACCGGGGAGCTGTTTTTT

clone size: .
V gene: TRBV20-1
J gene: TRBJ2-3
D gene: .
CDR3 protein: CSARSVLRGTDTQYF
CDR3 DNA: TGCAGTGCTAGATCTGTCCTAAGAGGGACAGATACGCAGTATTTT

clone size: once
V gene: TRBV12-3/TRBV12-4
J gene: TRBJ1-4
D gene: TRBD1
CDR3 protein: CASSPRTGSYEKLFF
CDR3 DNA: TGTGCCAGCAGTCCCCGGACAGGATCCTATGAAAAACTGTTTTTT

clone size: .
V gene: TRBV5-5
J gene: TRBJ2-3
D gene: TRBD2
CDR3 protein: CASSGGPADTQYF
CDR3 DNA: TGTGCCAGTAGCGGGGGCCCGGCAGATACGCAGTATTTT

clone size: few
V gene: TRBV10-3
J gene: TRBJ2-3
D gene: .
CDR3 protein: CAISDPLASPTDTQYF
CDR3 DNA: TGTGCCATCAGTGACCCGCTAGCGTCTCCCACAGATACGCAGTATTTT

clone size: .
V gene: TRBV13
J gene: TRBJ2-3
D gene: TRBD2
CDR3 protein: CASSLSASGGLTDTQYF
CDR3 DNA: TGTGCCAGCAGCTTATCGGCTAGCGGGGGATTAACAGATACGCAGTATTTT

clone size: .
V gene: TRBV29-1
J gene: TRBJ2-5
D gene: .
CDR3 protein: CSVELGSEETQYF
CDR3 DNA: TGCAGCGTTGAACTGGGCTCAGAAGAGACCCAGTACTTC

clone size: .
V gene: TRBV4-1
J gene: TRBJ1-2
D gene: .
CDR3 protein: CASSQPGERYGYTF
CDR3 DNA: TGCGCCAGCAGCCAACCAGGCGAGCGGTATGGCTACACCTTC

clone size: few
V gene: TRBV6-6
J gene: TRBJ1-5
D gene: .
CDR3 protein: CATGGGYSNQPQHF
CDR3 DNA: TGTGCCACCGGGGGTGGTTATAGCAATCAGCCCCAGCATTTT

clone size: .
V gene: TRBV18
J gene: TRBJ1-6
D gene: .
CDR3 protein: CASSPKQGPYNSPLHF
CDR3 DNA: TGTGCCAGCTCACCAAAACAGGGACCCTATAATTCACCCCTCCACTTT

clone size: .
V gene: TRBV5-1
J gene: TRBJ2-3
D gene: TRBD2
CDR3 protein: CASSLAGGEDTQYF
CDR3 DNA: TGCGCCAGCAGCTTGGCGGGGGGTGAAGATACGCAGTATTTT

clone size: few
V gene: TRBV5-1
J gene: TRBJ1-2
D gene: .
CDR3 protein: CASSPSWEPEGYTF
CDR3 DNA: TGCGCCAGCAGCCCCTCGTGGGAGCCTGAGGGCTACACCTTC

clone size: .
V gene: TRBV4-1
J gene: TRBJ1-5
D gene: .
CDR3 protein: CASSQEGRNMNQPQHF
CDR3 DNA: TGCGCCAGCAGCCAAGAGGGTCGAAATATGAATCAGCCCCAGCATTTT

clone size: .
V gene: TRBV3-1
J gene: TRBJ1-2
D gene: .
CDR3 protein: CASSQGTPRAYTF
CDR3 DNA: TGTGCCAGCAGCCAAGGGACACCGCGCGCCTACACCTTC

clone size: .
V gene: TRBV5-5
J gene: TRBJ1-1
D gene: TRBD1
CDR3 protein: CASSLTGAKDTEAFF
CDR3 DNA: TGTGCCAGCAGCTTGACAGGGGCGAAGGACACTGAAGCTTTCTTT

clone size: few
V gene: TRBV29-1
J gene: TRBJ2-5
D gene: TRBD1
CDR3 protein: CSVERAVDRGQYF
CDR3 DNA: TGCAGCGTTGAAAGGGCCGTGGACAGGGGGCAGTACTTC

clone size: .
V gene: TRBV28
J gene: TRBJ2-1
D gene: .
CDR3 protein: CASAGGGTHFNEQFF
CDR3 DNA: TGTGCCAGCGCTGGGGGCGGGACTCACTTCAATGAGCAGTTCTTC